This T cell receptor beta chain comes out of a study of cytomegalovirus exposure and HLA in healthy donors (dated by TCRdb to the late 2010s). A note on the overall study: An earlier analysis of several hundred of the donors reported approximately 290 Gb of sequence data and 117 million unique TCR beta sequences from about 200 million T cells. About 280 gigabases of sequencing data and approximately 92 million unique TCR sequences made up an early release that covered fewer than 650 HLA-typed donors. Of the 350 to 400 genotyped donors, 81% fell in the genetic ancestry cluster associated with self-reported Caucasian donors. The study aimed to test whether cataloging public T cell receptors could reveal signatures of past pathogen exposure. The study used immunosequencing to profile the T cell repertoires of about 670 subjects and linked those repertoires to cytomegalovirus serostatus. A separate validation cohort of 100 to 150 different subjects was used in addition to the roughly 620-subject first cohort. To predict cytomegalovirus infection status, the study brought together high-throughput TCR immunosequencing, statistical association of individual TCRs with disease status, and machine learning. A later analysis re-examined previously published TCR beta repertoires from hundreds of donors and added high-resolution HLA genotyping to investigate patterns of TCR occurrence. Rather than using new phenotypic data, the later analysis identified candidate immune exposures from TCR beta sequences and from how often those sequences occurred across donors. To decide whether each TCR beta V gene segment behaved as functional or pseudogenic, an earlier analysis of some 570 of the donors relied on high-throughput TCR beta sequencing. Alongside the repertoire data, information on donor age, sex, ethnicity and CMV serostatus was compiled. In a later genetic analysis, genome-wide SNP genotypes for about 55% of the roughly 670 donors were used, and that subset was treated as a discovery cohort. All discovery cohort repertoires had been generated on a single sequencing platform. Class I and class II HLA loci were covered by the typing at four-digit resolution. The number of typed donors differed by locus: roughly 620-630 for A, B, C, DRB1 and DQB1; approximately 530 for DQA1; 606 for DPA1; and about 470 for DPB1. Four to six DR-DQ haplotypes were handled as single units for association and clustering, since linkage in the cohort was strong. Across 398 genotyped donors of the cohort, an average of roughly 250,000 unique TCR beta nucleotide sequences per donor were sequenced, and roughly 17% of those sequences were non-productive.

From the germline V gene, CDR1 is SGDLS and CDR2 is YYNGEE. Cut back by 2 bases and 2 bases, the V and J ends lie 3 bases apart. Reading from cysteine to phenylalanine, the CDR3 counts 12 amino acids. Only the CDR3 part of the read is kept: 36 bases, read in frame from the first base. In total, just over 650 healthy bone marrow donors made up the cohort. All cohort members were sampled while nominally healthy, although unrecorded immune exposures were likely present. The donor was CMV seronegative and was included in the group of a few hundred seronegative cohort members. A peripheral blood sample was provided by each donor, and peripheral blood mononuclear cells were used for TCR beta sequencing. Genomic DNA was extracted from the blood cell samples with the Qiagen DNeasy Blood Extraction Kit. Libraries were built with the immunoSEQ multiplex PCR assay. A mixture of 60 forward primers for TCR Vbeta segments and 13 reverse primers for TCR Jbeta segments was used in the multiplex PCR. Amplification of the CDR3 region of rearranged TCR beta genes was performed with a multiplex PCR assay on genomic DNA. Amplified TCR beta libraries were sequenced as 87-base-pair reads on the Illumina HiSeq System. The authors' analysis ran thus. A later analysis counted 75 million to 100 million unique TCR beta chains across the 650 to 800 repertoires, and 9 million to 14 million of these chains were shared by at least two donors. Raw reads were error-corrected and collapsed into unique sequences by a nearest-neighbor algorithm in which closely related sequences were merged to remove PCR and sequencing errors. CDR3 sequences were aligned to IMGT reference sequences to assign V, D and J gene segments. For a sequence to be retained, a match of at least six nucleotides was required to both a V gene segment and a J gene segment. Rearrangements were classified as productive when the CDR3 lacked stop codons and remained in frame with V and J, and all other rearrangements were classified as non-productive. Following IMGT convention, CDR3 was defined as the stretch from the second conserved V-encoded cysteine to the conserved J-encoded phenylalanine. In an earlier analysis of more than 550 of the donors, sequences lacking an unambiguous match to a single V gene segment were excluded. An earlier analysis of around 600 of the donors classified V segments as functional when productive rearrangements were above 56.7% and as segregating when the standard deviation between donors was above 5%. To diagnose cytomegalovirus status from the catalog of TCR beta chain sequences, a statistical classification framework was built. In a later analysis, V and J genes were assigned by comparing TCR nucleotide sequences against IMGT/GENE-DB human TR gene sequences. The TCRdist pipeline was used in a later analysis to assign CDR3 sequences and most-parsimonious VDJ recombination scenarios. In a later analysis, each TCR beta chain was defined by its CDR3 amino acid sequence together with its V-gene family, and reads lacking a unique V-gene family were excluded. In a later analysis, 500 to 700 highly shared, low-generation-probability nucleotide sequences were removed to address suspected cross-contamination and a sequencing artifact. In a later analysis, a clonal expansion index was calculated for each public chain from normalized within-repertoire ranks of inferred template counts. A later analysis computed generation probabilities with a VDJ recombination model fitted to out-of-frame rearrangements, and checked the results against IGoR. In a later analysis, hypergeometric tests were used to score TCR-TCR, TCR-HLA and TCR-CMV co-occurrence, with a repertoire-size bias correction applied to TCR pairs. In a later analysis, false discovery rates were estimated by permuting HLA or CMV assignments 20 times. In a later analysis, co-occurring TCRs were grouped using DBSCAN, with TCRdist sequence similarity added in when clustering inside HLA-allele-positive subsets. Repertoires with fewer than 30,000 or more than 120,000 public chains, plus five repertoires with anomalous nucleotide sharing, were excluded from co-occurrence clustering. TCRdb carries this immuneACCESS record with in-frame sequences only. Its versions omit some clonotypes, under half of them owing to an unresolved V gene in the studies checked, with the rest unexplained. V and J calls and clone size are those listed in that table; D and trimming were worked out from the DNA. The sample table records some 100,000 clones; 75% to 85% of these occur just once. Approximately 1.2% of the sample belongs to the ten largest clones.

Overall results and qualifications from the work: While some public TCRs were present in many individuals, most TCR sequences turned up only very rarely across donors. Sequencing depth was assumed to be roughly uniform across donors in the presence/absence analyses, though that assumption may not hold. The classifier was reported to diagnose cytomegalovirus status with high specificity and sensitivity in both the original and validation cohorts. Correlated functional status among segregating V segments might reflect linkage disequilibrium, but an unknown experimental factor could not be ruled out. The authors suggested that the approach could potentially be generalized to other disease states and immunological phenotypes. An association between a missense DCLRE1C variant and V-gene and J-gene trimming of TCR beta chains was found in a later genetic analysis and replicated in an independent cohort. The cohort was sequenced for TCR beta chains only, and without alpha or paired-chain data the features that could be detected were limited. A cluster of highly shared sequence variants was judged likely to represent a technical artifact of the sequencing pipeline. A few of the identified cytomegalovirus-associated TCR beta chains were confirmed in vitro to be specific for cytomegalovirus antigens. Because the 87-base-pair reads could not distinguish some IMGT-functional V segments, including TRBV6-2 and TRBV6-3, those segments were excluded. A further reported finding was that TCR beta sequences accurately predicted the HLA-A and HLA-B alleles for most subjects in the first cohort. A later analysis found that TCR association rates varied across HLA loci, with DRB1 alleles showing the most associated TCRs and HLA-C alleles the fewest. Because HLA typing was missing for some donors at each locus, association tests included only the typed subset. Immune exposure information for the cohort was limited to CMV serostatus. About 17 rarely observed V segments, including chromosome 9 orphons, were excluded from the earlier analysis of several hundred of the donors because counts were too low. When HLA alleles, especially DR and DQ, strongly co-occurred, attributing TCR associations to individual alleles was difficult. A later analysis associated 15,000 to 20,000 TCR beta sequences with specific HLA alleles at a false discovery rate of 0.05. A later genetic analysis reported fewer N-insertions in productive TCRs among donors in an Asian-associated ancestry cluster than the approximately 700-donor mean. Broadly in line with IMGT annotations, most TCR beta V segments showed up in productive rearrangements about 87% or about 30% of the time in an earlier analysis of a few hundred of the donors. Most CMV-associated TCR beta chains appeared to be HLA-restricted in a later analysis, and the HLA associations seemed to be driven largely by CMV exposure. According to a later analysis, parvovirus B19, influenza, CMV and Epstein-Barr virus appeared linked to several top co-occurrence clusters. A later analysis found that HLA-associated TCR beta chains were more clonally expanded and had lower generation probabilities than equally common non-associated chains. The study gave a list of some 150 TCR beta chains associated with cytomegalovirus.

As regards this clone: The antigen this receptor binds is unknown. Qualities for individual bases were not recorded, and no much larger clone is one base off.

This TCR was recovered from a woman between 18 and 29 years old in good health and CMV-seronegative. The rearrangement combines TRBV9 with TRBJ2-3, with no reliable assignment of the D segment. Sequencing was performed on PBMCs. CDR3 protein: CASSVSTDTQYF. The sequence in DNA is TGTGCCAGCAGCGTCTCCACAGATACGCAGTATTTT. The full variable domain, completed from the reference TRBV9 and TRBJ2-3 proteins outside the CDR3, reads DSGVTQTPKHLITATGQRVTLRCSPRSGDLSVYWYQQSLDQGLQFLIQYYNGEERAKGNILERFSAQQFPDLHSELNLSSLELGDSALYFCASSVSTDTQYFGPGTRLTVL.